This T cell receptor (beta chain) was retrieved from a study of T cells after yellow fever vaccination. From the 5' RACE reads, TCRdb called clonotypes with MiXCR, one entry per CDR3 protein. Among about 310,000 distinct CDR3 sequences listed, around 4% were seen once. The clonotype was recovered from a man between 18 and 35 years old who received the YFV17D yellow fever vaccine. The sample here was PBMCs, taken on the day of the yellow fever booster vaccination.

CDR3 region: CASSTGNTVTDTQYF. CDR3 DNA: TGTGCCAGCAGCACCGGGAACACAGTAACAGATACGCAGTATTTT. The V call is TRBV5-5, the J call TRBJ2-3; D might be TRBD2 (5 bases). Trimming left V 4 bases short and J 3 bases short, with 15 bases between. The CDR3 is 15 residues long. CDR1 is SGHKS and CDR2 is YYEKEE in the germline V gene (reference sequence).